This T cell receptor beta chain appears in the sequencing data of a study of cytomegalovirus exposure and HLA in healthy donors. This CDR3 is 15 amino acids long. V was clipped by 3 bases and J by 3 bases, with 12 bases between them. The germline V gene encodes CDR1 MDHEN and CDR2 SYDVKM. Each of the donors was a healthy bone marrow donor. Whole-study findings and limits: Researchers catalogued some 160 TCR beta chains as cytomegalovirus-associated.

The study ran its PCR with 60 Vbeta and 13 Jbeta primers. Source study methods: In a later analysis, of 84 million or so unique beta chains, approximately 10 million appeared in at least two donors. Here immunoSEQ multiplex PCR was the method, and the copy in TCRdb shows in-frame clones only, minus some. V and J calls and clone size are those listed in that table; D and trimming were worked out from the DNA. The data hold approximately 180,000 clones, with 81% observed a single time. Worth noting for this clone: No antigen is known for it.

The V call is TRBV28, the J call TRBJ1-5; possibly TRBD1 for D (6 bases). The clonotype originates from a young woman in good health and CMV-seropositive. Sequencing used PBMCs. The CDR3 region is CASSFETGVNQPQHF. The CDR3, as DNA: TGTGCCAGCAGTTTCGAGACAGGAGTCAATCAGCCCCAGCATTTT.